This TCR beta chain appears in the sequencing data of a study of cytomegalovirus exposure and HLA in healthy donors. The PCR ran on 60 Vbeta and 13 Jbeta primers. The protocol was immunoSEQ multiplex PCR, while the TCRdb copy is restricted to in-frame clones and leaves out a portion. The table has around 120,000 clones, about 81% seen once. This clone was seen a single time. This CDR3 contains 13 residues. V gave up 7 bases and J gave up 5 bases, with 14 bases separating them. Germline-derived CDR1 and CDR2 are SNHLY and FYNNEI. The material sequenced was PBMCs. This sequence was found in a woman aged 45 to 65 in good health and CMV-seropositive. The chain joins TRBV2 to TRBJ2-5, with unresolved D. DNA of the CDR3: TGTGCCAGCACCCCGAGGCTATGGGAGACCCAGTACTTC. Translated: CASTPRLWETQYF.